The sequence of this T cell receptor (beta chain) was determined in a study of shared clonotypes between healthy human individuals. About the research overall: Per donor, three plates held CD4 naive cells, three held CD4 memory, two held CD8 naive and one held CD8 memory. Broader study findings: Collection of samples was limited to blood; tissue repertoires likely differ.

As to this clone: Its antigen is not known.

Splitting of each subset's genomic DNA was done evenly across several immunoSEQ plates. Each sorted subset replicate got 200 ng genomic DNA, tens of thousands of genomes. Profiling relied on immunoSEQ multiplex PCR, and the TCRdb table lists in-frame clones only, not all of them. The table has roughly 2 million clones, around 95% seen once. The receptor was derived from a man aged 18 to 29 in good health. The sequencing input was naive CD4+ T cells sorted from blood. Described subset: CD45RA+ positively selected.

CDR3 sequence reads: CAWSVGGATDYGYTF. The CDR3 bases are TGTGCCTGGAGTGTAGGGGGGGCGACGGACTATGGCTACACCTTC. The chain combines TRBV30 with TRBJ1-2; D may be TRBD1 (6 bases). This CDR3 has 15 amino acids. V lost 0 bases, J lost 3 bases, and 14 bases lay in between. CDR1 and CDR2 from the germline V gene are GTSNPN and SVGIG (reference sequence).